A single sample is the source of the 9 T cell receptor beta chains below, sequenced in a study of blood T cell repertoires in COVID-19 (dated by TCRdb to the early 2020s). The protocol used for the library was the immunoSEQ multiplex PCR assay. Held by TCRdb, this immuneACCESS table contains in-frame sequences only and omits some clones. Under half of the omission traces to an unresolved V gene where checked; the cause of the rest is unknown. This sample lists about 100,000 clones; 88% were detected once. The ten largest clonotypes hold 5% of the sample. Sequenced input: peripheral blood. The receptors come from a human donor in a cohort sampled during active COVID-19.

This clone was recorded once. The chain is built from TRBV7-2 and TRBJ1-1, with D tentatively TRBD1 (6 bases). Germline assignment: CDR1 SGHTA and CDR2 FQGNSA. The ends were cut back, 4 bases at V and 3 bases at J, with 9 bases in the middle. CDR3 size: 13 residues. In DNA, the CDR3 is TGTGCCAGCAGCTGGAACAGGGACACTGAAGCTTTCTTT. Its protein is CASSWNRDTEAFF.

The chain joins TRBV18 to TRBJ1-1; a weak D match, TRBD1 (6 bases). The CDR3 length is 16 residues. Trimming pared 3 bases from V and 0 bases from J, leaving 14 bases between. Germline V gene data show CDR1 as KGHSH and CDR2 as LQKENI. In DNA form, the CDR3 reads TGTGCCAGCTCACCGTCGCGGGGGCGACTGAACACTGAAGCTTTCTTT. This translates into CASSPSRGRLNTEAFF.

The chain employs TRBV4-1 and TRBJ2-2; the match to TRBD1 covers 8 bases. The CDR3 is 18 residues long. V lost 1 base to trimming and J lost 0 bases; unmatched junction nucleotides: 7. The germline gives CDR1 MGHRA, CDR2 YSYEKL. The CDR3 here is CASSQVGTGFANTGELFF. The CDR3 bases are TGCGCCAGCAGCCAAGTCGGGACAGGTTTCGCGAACACCGGGGAGCTGTTTTTT.

The chain has TRBV18 and TRBJ2-4; D gene unclear. CDR1 KGHSH and CDR2 LQKENI come from the germline V gene. The CDR3 covers 14 residues. V was shortened by 6 bases and J by 1 base, with 10 bases between the two germline ends. The CDR3, as DNA: TGTGCCAGCTCCCACCCGGTCGCCAAAAACATTCAGTACTTC. Translating gives CASSHPVAKNIQYF. The full variable domain, rest sourced from reference TRBV18 and TRBJ2-4, is NAGVMQNPRHLVRRRGQEARLRCSPMKGHSHVYWYRQLPEEGLKFMVYLQKENIIDESGMPKERFSAEFPKEGPSILRIQQVVRGDSAAYFCASSHPVAKNIQYFGAGTRLSVL.

Written as DNA, the CDR3 is TGTGCCATCAGATCCAGACTAGGAACCACAGATACGCAGTATTTT. Translated, it gives CAIRSRLGTTDTQYF. V and J are TRBV10-3 and TRBJ2-3, with a possible D match to TRBD2 (6 bases). CDR1 is ENHRY and CDR2 is SYGVKD in the germline V gene. The CDR3 runs 15 residues. With 6 bases removed from V and 2 bases from J, the gap between germline ends came to 15 bases.

This sequence joins TRBV6-6 and TRBJ1-4; 9 nucleotides agree with TRBD1. J lost 8 bases, V lost 4 bases, and 8 bases had no gene match. Germline lookup yields CDR1 MNHNY and CDR2 SVGAGI (reference sequence). The CDR3 consists of 15 residues. The CDR3 spells CASSSLQGAREKLFF. The CDR3 bases are TGTGCCAGCAGTTCCTTACAGGGGGCGCGAGAAAAACTGTTTTTT.

The rearrangement links TRBV9 to TRBJ2-5, with TRBD1 identical over 9 bases. CDR1 and CDR2 (germline): SGDLS, YYNGEE. The CDR3 runs 15 residues. With 4 bases clipped from V and 0 bases from J, the junction kept 4 bases outside the gene matches. CDR3 region: CASSRGQGNQETQYF. The CDR3 DNA reads TGTGCCAGCAGCCGGGGACAGGGAAACCAAGAGACCCAGTACTTC.

This chain joins TRBV9 and TRBJ2-2; TRBD1 matches at 8 bases. The V segment lost 0 bases and the J segment 6 bases; nucleotides outside the gene matches: 4. CDR1 and CDR2 from the germline V gene are SGDLS and YYNGEE. The CDR3 covers 15 residues. CDR3 DNA: TGTGCCAGCAGCGTAGGACAGGGGTGGGCCGGGGAGCTGTTTTTT. It encodes CASSVGQGWAGELFF.

In this sample, this clone turned up many times. The chain carries TRBV5-5 and TRBJ1-1, with D unclear. The length of the CDR3 is 13 residues. V lost 2 bases to trimming and J lost 8 bases, with 13 bases between them. Germline-derived CDR1 and CDR2 are SGHKS and YYEKEE (reference sequence). The CDR3 sequence: CASSFWRTMEAFF. The DNA for the CDR3 is TGTGCCAGCAGCTTCTGGCGGACTATGGAAGCTTTCTTT.